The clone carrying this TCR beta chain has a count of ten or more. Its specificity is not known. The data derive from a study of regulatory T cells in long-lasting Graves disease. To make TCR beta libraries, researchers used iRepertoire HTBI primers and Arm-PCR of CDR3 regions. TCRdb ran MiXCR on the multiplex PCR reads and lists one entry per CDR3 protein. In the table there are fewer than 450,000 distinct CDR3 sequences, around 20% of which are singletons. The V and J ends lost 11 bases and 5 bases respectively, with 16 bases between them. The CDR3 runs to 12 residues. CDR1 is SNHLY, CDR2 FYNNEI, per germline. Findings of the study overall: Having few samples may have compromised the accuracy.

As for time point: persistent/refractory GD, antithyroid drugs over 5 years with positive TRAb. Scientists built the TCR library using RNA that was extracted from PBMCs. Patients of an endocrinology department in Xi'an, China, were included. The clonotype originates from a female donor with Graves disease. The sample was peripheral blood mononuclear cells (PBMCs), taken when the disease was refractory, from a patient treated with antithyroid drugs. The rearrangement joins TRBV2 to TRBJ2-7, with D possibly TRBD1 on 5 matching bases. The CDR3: CAQQAGSDEQYF. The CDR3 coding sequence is TGTGCCCAGCAGGCAGGGTCTGACGAGCAGTACTTC. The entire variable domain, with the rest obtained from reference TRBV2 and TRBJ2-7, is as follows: EPEVTQTPSHQVTQMGQEVILRCVPISNHLYFYWYRQILGQKVEFLVSFYNNEISEKSEIFDDQFSVERPDGSNFTLKIRSTKLEDSAMYFCAQQAGSDEQYFGPGTRLTVT.